One T cell receptor (beta chain) is described in this entry. Antigen specificity is unknown. This entry is derived from a study of T cells in tuberculosis. Turning to the study itself: This South African cohort compared adolescents with or without latent tuberculosis against adults with active tuberculosis.

Profiled with immunoSEQ multiplex PCR; TCRdb holds only in-frame clones, not every one. Here the sample spans roughly 34,000 clones, just under 97% being singletons. The CDR3 sequence is 15 residues long. The germline gives CDR1 LNHDA, CDR2 SQIVND (reference sequence). The germline V and J ends were trimmed by 1 base and 8 bases, with 15 bases remaining between them. General study results and limits: Active tuberculosis TCR-alpha repertoires lay closer to GMM-specific TCRs than IGRA-negative controls, suggesting clonal expansion.

Adolescents were screened for latent TB by skin test and IGRA. The source of this sequence is a donor aged 10 to 29 with latent tuberculosis or without tuberculosis infection. The chain couples TRBV19 to TRBJ2-4; the D gene is possibly TRBD2 (6 bases). Source material: PBMCs. The CDR3 coding sequence is TGTGCCAGTAGTATAGCCTCTGAAGGAGGGGACATTCAGTACTTC. Amino acids: CASSIASEGGDIQYF. The whole variable domain, remainder taken from reference TRBV19 and TRBJ2-4, is DGGITQSPKYLFRKEGQNVTLSCEQNLNHDAMYWYRQDPGQGLRLIYYSQIVNDFQKGDIAEGYSVSREKKESFPLTVTSAQKNPTAFYLCASSIASEGGDIQYFGAGTRLSVL.